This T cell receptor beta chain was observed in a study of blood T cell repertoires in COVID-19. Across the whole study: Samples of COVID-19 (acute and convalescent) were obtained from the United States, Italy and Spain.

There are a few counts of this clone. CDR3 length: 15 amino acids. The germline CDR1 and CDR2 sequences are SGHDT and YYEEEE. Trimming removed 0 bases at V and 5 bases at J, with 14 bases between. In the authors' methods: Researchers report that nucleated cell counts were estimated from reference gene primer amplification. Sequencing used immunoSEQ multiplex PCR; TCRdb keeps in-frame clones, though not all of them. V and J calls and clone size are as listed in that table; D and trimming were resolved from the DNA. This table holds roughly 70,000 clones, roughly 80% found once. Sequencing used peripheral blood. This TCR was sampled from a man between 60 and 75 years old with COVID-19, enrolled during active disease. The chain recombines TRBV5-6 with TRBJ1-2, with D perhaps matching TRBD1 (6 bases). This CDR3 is CASSLGYREGYGYTF. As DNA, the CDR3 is TGTGCCAGCAGCTTGGGATACAGGGAAGGGTATGGCTACACCTTC.